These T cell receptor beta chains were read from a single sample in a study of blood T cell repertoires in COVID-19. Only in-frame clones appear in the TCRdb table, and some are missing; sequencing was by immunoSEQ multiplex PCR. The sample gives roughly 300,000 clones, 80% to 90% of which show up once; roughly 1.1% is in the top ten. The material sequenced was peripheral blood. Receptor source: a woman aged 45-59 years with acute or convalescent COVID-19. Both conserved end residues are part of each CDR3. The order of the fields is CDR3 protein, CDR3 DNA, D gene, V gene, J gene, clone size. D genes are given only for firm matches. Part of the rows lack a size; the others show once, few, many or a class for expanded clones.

cdr3_aa: CASSEYRVISMNTEAFF
cdr3_nt: TGTGCCAGCAGTGAATACAGGGTGATTAGTATGAACACTGAAGCTTTCTTT
d_call: .
v_call: TRBV6-1
j_call: TRBJ1-1
clone_size: .

cdr3_aa: CASSQVRASETQYF
cdr3_nt: TGTGCCAGCAGCCAAGTCAGAGCGTCAGAGACCCAGTACTTC
d_call: .
v_call: TRBV3-1/TRBV3-2
j_call: TRBJ2-5
clone_size: .

cdr3_aa: CASSLGQVYGYTF
cdr3_nt: TGTGCCAGCAGCTTAGGACAGGTTTATGGCTACACCTTC
d_call: .
v_call: TRBV11-2
j_call: TRBJ1-2
clone_size: .

cdr3_aa: CASGGGQYQETQYF
cdr3_nt: TGTGCCAGCGGGGGGGGTCAGTACCAAGAGACCCAGTACTTC
d_call: TRBD2
v_call: TRBV2
j_call: TRBJ2-5
clone_size: once

cdr3_aa: CASSHLGGELFF
cdr3_nt: TGTGCCAGCAGCCACCTAGGTGGGGAGCTGTTTTTT
d_call: .
v_call: TRBV11-2
j_call: TRBJ2-2
clone_size: .

cdr3_aa: CASSEIGGRGANVLTF
cdr3_nt: TGTGCCAGCAGTGAAATAGGGGGTCGAGGGGCCAACGTCCTGACTTTC
d_call: .
v_call: TRBV6-1
j_call: TRBJ2-6
clone_size: .

cdr3_aa: CASSQGSGQFQETQYF
cdr3_nt: TGCGCCAGCAGCCAAGGAAGCGGACAGTTCCAAGAGACCCAGTACTTC
d_call: .
v_call: TRBV4-1
j_call: TRBJ2-5
clone_size: .

cdr3_aa: CASRALAGESYNEQFF
cdr3_nt: TGTGCCAGCAGGGCCCTAGCGGGAGAGTCCTACAATGAGCAGTTCTTC
d_call: TRBD2
v_call: TRBV5-6
j_call: TRBJ2-1
clone_size: .

cdr3_aa: CASSSSTGDGIYGYTF
cdr3_nt: TGTGCCAGCAGCTCTTCGACAGGGGATGGAATCTATGGCTACACCTTC
d_call: TRBD1
v_call: TRBV5-4
j_call: TRBJ1-2
clone_size: .

cdr3_aa: CSARTGYGYTF
cdr3_nt: TGCAGTGCTCGGACAGGGTATGGCTACACCTTC
d_call: TRBD1
v_call: TRBV20-1
j_call: TRBJ1-2
clone_size: .

cdr3_aa: CASLLSDTQYF
cdr3_nt: TGTGCCAGCTTACTATCAGATACGCAGTATTTT
d_call: .
v_call: TRBV6-6
j_call: TRBJ2-3
clone_size: .

cdr3_aa: CASFDGGLGSYGYTF
cdr3_nt: TGCGCCAGCTTCGACGGAGGGCTCGGGTCCTATGGCTACACCTTC
d_call: .
v_call: TRBV5-1
j_call: TRBJ1-2
clone_size: .

cdr3_aa: CASSLALSGGSDTQYF
cdr3_nt: TGCGCCAGCAGCTTGGCACTTAGCGGGGGGTCAGATACGCAGTATTTT
d_call: TRBD2
v_call: TRBV5-1
j_call: TRBJ2-3
clone_size: .

cdr3_aa: CASSLRQLLAGGPLEQFF
cdr3_nt: TGTGCCAGCTCACTCCGGCAGCTTCTAGCGGGAGGGCCTCTTGAGCAGTTCTTC
d_call: TRBD2
v_call: TRBV18
j_call: TRBJ2-1
clone_size: .

cdr3_aa: CASSSTGTGIHGTQYF
cdr3_nt: TGTGCCAGCAGTTCGACCGGGACAGGGATTCATGGTACGCAGTATTTT
d_call: TRBD1
v_call: TRBV6-5
j_call: TRBJ2-3
clone_size: .

cdr3_aa: CAISDLTVSNYGYTF
cdr3_nt: TGTGCCATCAGTGACCTGACAGTCTCTAACTATGGCTACACCTTC
d_call: .
v_call: TRBV10-3
j_call: TRBJ1-2
clone_size: .

cdr3_aa: CASSILAGDPEQFF
cdr3_nt: TGTGCCAGTAGTATTTTAGCGGGAGACCCTGAGCAGTTCTTC
d_call: TRBD2
v_call: TRBV19
j_call: TRBJ2-1
clone_size: .

cdr3_aa: CASSRGQGVNEQYF
cdr3_nt: TGTGCCAGCAGCCGGGGACAGGGGGTTAACGAGCAGTACTTC
d_call: TRBD1
v_call: TRBV11-2
j_call: TRBJ2-7
clone_size: .

cdr3_aa: CAWSAARTGATGELFF
cdr3_nt: TGTGCCTGGAGTGCTGCCCGGACAGGGGCCACCGGGGAGCTGTTTTTT
d_call: TRBD1
v_call: TRBV30
j_call: TRBJ2-2
clone_size: once

cdr3_aa: CASSISGQVFSWDPGELFF
cdr3_nt: TGTGCCAGCAGCATTTCGGGACAGGTTTTCTCCTGGGATCCCGGGGAGCTGTTTTTT
d_call: .
v_call: TRBV21-1
j_call: TRBJ2-2
clone_size: .